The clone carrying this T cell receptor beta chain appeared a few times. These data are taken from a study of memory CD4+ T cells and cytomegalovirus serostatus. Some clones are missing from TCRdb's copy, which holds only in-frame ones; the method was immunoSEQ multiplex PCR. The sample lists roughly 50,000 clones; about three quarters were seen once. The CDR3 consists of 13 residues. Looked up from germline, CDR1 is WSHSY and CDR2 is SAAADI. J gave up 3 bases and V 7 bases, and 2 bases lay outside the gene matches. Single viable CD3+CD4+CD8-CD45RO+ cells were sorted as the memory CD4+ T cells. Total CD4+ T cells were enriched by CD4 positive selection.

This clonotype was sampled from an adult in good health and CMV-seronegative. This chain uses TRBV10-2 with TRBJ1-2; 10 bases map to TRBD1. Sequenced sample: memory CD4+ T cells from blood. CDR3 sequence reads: CASTGTGDYGYTF. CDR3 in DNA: TGCGCCAGCACCGGGACAGGGGACTATGGCTACACCTTC.